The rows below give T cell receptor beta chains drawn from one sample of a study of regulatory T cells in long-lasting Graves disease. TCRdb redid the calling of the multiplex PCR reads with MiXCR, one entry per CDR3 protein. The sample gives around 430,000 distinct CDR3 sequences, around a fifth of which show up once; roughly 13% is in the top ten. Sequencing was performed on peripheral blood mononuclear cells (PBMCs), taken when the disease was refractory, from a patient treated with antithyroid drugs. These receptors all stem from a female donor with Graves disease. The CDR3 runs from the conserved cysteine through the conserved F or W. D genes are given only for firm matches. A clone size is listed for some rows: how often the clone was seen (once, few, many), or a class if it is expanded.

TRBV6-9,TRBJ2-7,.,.,TGTGCCAGCAGTTTTGCCCCAGCGAACTACGAGCAGTACTTC,CASSFAPANYEQYF
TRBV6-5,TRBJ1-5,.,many,TGTGCCAGCAGTTCTGTTGGAGACCAGCCCCAGCATTTT,CASSSVGDQPQHF
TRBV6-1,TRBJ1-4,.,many,TGTGCCAGCGGAGAGGGGAAAGGAGGGCGGGAACTGTTTTTT,CASGEGKGGRELFF
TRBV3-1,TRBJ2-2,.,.,TGTGCCAGCAGCCAAGAGACTAGGACTGCCGGGGAGCTGTTTTTT,CASSQETRTAGELFF
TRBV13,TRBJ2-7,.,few,TGTGCCAGCAGCCCCACGAACTTC,CASSPTNF
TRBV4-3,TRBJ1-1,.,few,TGCGCCAGCAGCCAAGGGGGGAAGAACACTGAAGCTTTCTTT,CASSQGGKNTEAFF
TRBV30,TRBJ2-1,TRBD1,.,TGTGCCTGGGAGAAGGACAGGGAGAATGAGCAGTTCTTC,CAWEKDRENEQFF
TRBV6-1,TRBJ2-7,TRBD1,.,TGTGCCAGCAGTCCACCGACAGGGAACGAGCAGTACTTC,CASSPPTGNEQYF
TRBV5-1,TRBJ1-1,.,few,TGCGCCAGCAGCTTGTGGTCGGGACCCAAAGCTTTCTTT,CASSLWSGPKAFF
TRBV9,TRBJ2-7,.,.,TGTGCCAGCAGCGTAGGGGGCGGGCAAGGTTACGAGCAGTACTTC,CASSVGGGQGYEQYF
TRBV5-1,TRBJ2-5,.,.,TGCGCCAGCAGCTTAGTCCCTGGAAGCGAGACCCAGTACTTC,CASSLVPGSETQYF
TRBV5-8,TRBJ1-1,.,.,TGTGCCAGCAGCCCCTGGGTCCCTGAAGCTTTCTTT,CASSPWVPEAFF
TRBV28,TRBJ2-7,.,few,TGTGCCATTTCAGGGGGGTTTCCGCAAGATAGATACGAGCAGTACTTC,CAISGGFPQDRYEQYF
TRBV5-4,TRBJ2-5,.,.,TGTGCCAGCAGCTCGGGGATTTACCAAGAGACCCAGTACTTC,CASSSGIYQETQYF
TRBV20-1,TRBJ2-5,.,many,TGCAGTGCCATCTCCCAAGAGACCCAGTACTTC,CSAISQETQYF
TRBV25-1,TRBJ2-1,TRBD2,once,TGTGCCAGCAGGCGGGAGGACAATGAGCAGTTCTTC,CASRREDNEQFF
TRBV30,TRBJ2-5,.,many,TGTGCCTGGAGTGTTTGGGCACAAGAGACCCAGTACTTC,CAWSVWAQETQYF
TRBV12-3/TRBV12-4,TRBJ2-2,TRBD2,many,TGTGCCAGCAGGGGACTAGCGGGGGTCGGGGAGCTGTTTTTT,CASRGLAGVGELFF
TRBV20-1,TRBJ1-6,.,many,TGCAGTGCTAGAGATGGGGGGAGGGGCACCTATAATTCACCCCTCCACTTT,CSARDGGRGTYNSPLHF
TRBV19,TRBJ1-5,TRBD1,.,TGTGCCAGTAGTAGCGGGGGAGGGGGCTATCAGCCCCAGCATTTT,CASSSGGGGYQPQHF